A single sample is the source of the 20 T cell receptor beta chains below, sequenced in a study of cytomegalovirus exposure and HLA in healthy donors. A multiplex PCR was run with 60 Vbeta primers and 13 Jbeta primers. The data were produced by immunoSEQ multiplex PCR, yet TCRdb's version contains in-frame clones alone and is incomplete. Altogether some 180,000 clones are present, about 77% being singletons, with the ten largest covering less than 3.5%. The material sequenced was PBMCs. The origin of the receptors is a woman in her thirties in good health and CMV-seronegative.

This clone was detected a few times. The gene calls are TRBV10-2 and TRBJ2-1, with D possibly being TRBD1 (6 bases). Per germline, CDR1 WSHSY and CDR2 SAAADI. V shed 6 bases and J shed 0 bases, with 12 bases lying between them. This CDR3 has 15 residues. Here the CDR3 DNA reads TGCGCCAGCAGCTCCACAGGGTCCTCCTACAATGAGCAGTTCTTC. Translating gives CASSSTGSSYNEQFF.

Regarding this clone: A junction boundary mismatches the germline segment, possibly from a read error. The rearrangement joins TRBV7-7 to TRBJ2-5, with 13 bases identical to TRBD2. The CDR3 runs to 16 residues. The germline V gene has CDR1 SSHAT and CDR2 FNYEAQ (reference sequence). The CDR3 DNA follows: TGTGCTAGCAGCCCGGGACTAGCGGGGACCAGAGAGACCCAGTACTTC. Translated, it gives CASSPGLAGTRETQYF. Together with reference TRBV7-7 and TRBJ2-5, the CDR3 gives the full variable domain: GAGVSQSPRYKVTKRGQDVTLRCDPISSHATLYWYQQALGQGPEFLTYFNYEAQPDKSGLPSDRFSAERPEGSISTLTIQRTEQRDSAMYRCASSPGLAGTRETQYFGPGTRLLVL.

The V gene is TRBV19, the J gene TRBJ1-2, with 10 bases matching TRBD1. CDR1 is LNHDA and CDR2 is SQIVND in the germline V gene (reference sequence). The V segment lost 8 bases and the J segment 4 bases; nucleotides outside the gene matches: 10. The CDR3 is made up of 15 amino acids. Here the CDR3 DNA reads TGTGCCAGTGAGACAGGGGGCAACCTCGGCTATGGCTACACCTTC. It is translated as CASETGGNLGYGYTF.

This chain joins TRBV18 and TRBJ1-3, with D possibly matching TRBD1 (6 bases). CDR3 size: 17 residues. The germline V gene encodes CDR1 KGHSH and CDR2 LQKENI. V was trimmed by 6 bases and J by 3 bases, leaving 21 bases between them. CDR3 in DNA: TGTGCCAGCTCCACCAGCGGCGGGGGCGCAGTTGGAAACACCATATATTTT. Translating gives CASSTSGGGAVGNTIYF.

The rearrangement links TRBV7-9 to TRBJ2-5; no definite D call. Near its end, the DNA agrees better with TRBJ2-7, so the J call may be wrong. The length of the CDR3 is 12 residues. Per the germline V gene, CDR1 is SEHNR and CDR2 is FQNEAQ (reference sequence). CDR3 DNA: TGTGCCAGCAGCCCCTTATCCTACGAGCAGTACTTC. It encodes CASSPLSYEQYF.

This clone was observed a handful of times. The chain recombines TRBV6-5 with TRBJ2-7, with 7 bases matching TRBD2. V lost 5 bases, J lost 5 bases, and 3 bases stayed unmatched. This CDR3 region has 12 residues. Germline CDR1 and CDR2: MNHEY and SVGAGI. The CDR3 nucleotides read TGTGCCAGCAGTAGCGGGGTCCACGAGCAGTACTTC. This codes for CASSSGVHEQYF.

This clone was counted a single time. J is TRBJ2-2 and V is TRBV5-1, with TRBD2 matching over 9 bases. The CDR3 runs to 16 residues. V lost 3 bases and J lost 5; bases outside the gene matches: 8. Germline lookup yields CDR1 SGHRS and CDR2 YFSETQ. The CDR3 spells CASSSGLAKNTGELFF. The CDR3, as DNA: TGCGCCAGCAGCTCCGGACTAGCGAAGAATACCGGGGAGCTGTTTTTT.

This clone was observed a handful of times. The rearrangement joins TRBV19 to TRBJ1-2, with 7 bases identical to TRBD1. Losses at the gene ends were 3 bases for V and 4 bases for J; bases not matched to a gene: 5. The CDR3 extends over 14 amino acids. In germline, CDR1 is LNHDA, CDR2 SQIVND (reference sequence). The CDR3 protein is CASSMRDRLYGYTF. In DNA, the CDR3 is TGTGCCAGTAGTATGCGGGACAGACTCTATGGCTACACCTTC.

The chain recombines TRBV7-7 with TRBJ2-2; 12 bases are shared with TRBD2. The germline V gene has CDR1 SSHAT and CDR2 FNYEAQ (reference sequence). The J segment lost 5 bases and the V segment lost 5 bases, leaving 3 bases of the junction unmatched. The CDR3 has 15 residues. The chain's CDR3 is CASSQTSGSTGELFF. The CDR3 coding sequence is TGTGCCAGCAGCCAGACTAGCGGGAGTACCGGGGAGCTGTTTTTT.

This sequence joins TRBV5-1 and TRBJ2-7, with TRBD2 as a possible D gene (6 bases). V shed 4 bases and J shed 5 bases, with 22 bases lying between them. Germline assignment: CDR1 SGHRS and CDR2 YFSETQ. This CDR3 region has 16 residues. The CDR3 coding sequence is TGCGCCAGCAGCATCTCATTACTAGCCTCCCTGGACGAGCAGTACTTC. Protein: CASSISLLASLDEQYF.

Only one count was recorded for this clone. The chain links TRBV7-9 to TRBJ1-2; 8 bases fit TRBD1. This CDR3 region has 14 residues. Germline-derived CDR1 and CDR2 are SEHNR and FQNEAQ (reference sequence). V was pared by 5 bases and J by 3 bases, with 5 bases of the junction left unmatched. The CDR3 DNA reads as TGTGCCAGCAGCCGCACAGGGGGTGACTATGGCTACACCTTC. Amino acid sequence: CASSRTGGDYGYTF.

DNA of the CDR3: TGTGCCAGCGGGCTCCTAGCGTCGAGCACAGATACGCAGTATTTT. As protein: CASGLLASSTDTQYF. V gene TRBV2 combines with J gene TRBJ2-3; tentatively, D is TRBD2 (6 bases). This CDR3 contains 15 residues. Between the trimmed V and J ends, which lost 8 bases and 0 bases, there was a span of 15 bases. CDR1 SNHLY and CDR2 FYNNEI come from the germline V gene.

Note on this clone: Its ends do not fully match the called genes, so a read error is possible. The chain couples TRBV9 to TRBJ1-2, with 7 positions matching TRBD1. Looked up from germline, CDR1 is SGDLS and CDR2 is YYNGEE. This CDR3 spans 15 amino acids. CDR3 loop: CASTVTGQAVYGYPF. The CDR3 nucleotides are TGTGCCAGCACCGTAACCGGACAGGCAGTCTATGGCTACCCCTTC.

V and J are TRBV4-2 and TRBJ2-7; 9 bases fit TRBD2. Germline loops: CDR1 LGHNA, CDR2 YNFKEQ. V lost 4 bases and J lost 6; bases outside the gene matches: 7. The CDR3 sequence is 14 residues long. The CDR3 reads CASSRPGLAAEQYF. CDR3 nucleotides: TGTGCCAGCAGCCGCCCGGGACTAGCCGCCGAGCAGTACTTC.

The CDR3 sequence: CASSSGRSGTTMNTEAFF. For the CDR3, the DNA is TGTGCCAGCAGCTCAGGTCGCTCCGGGACAACCATGAACACTGAAGCTTTCTTT. V gene TRBV7-9 combines with J gene TRBJ1-1; D is perhaps TRBD1 (6 bases). Looked up from germline, CDR1 is SEHNR and CDR2 is FQNEAQ (reference sequence). Trimming cost V 4 bases and J 0 bases, with 21 bases left between them. The CDR3 consists of 18 residues.

The chain recombines TRBV7-6 with TRBJ1-2; D might be TRBD1 (6 bases). Trimming left V 0 bases short and J 6 bases short, with 8 bases between. This CDR3 region has 13 residues. Germline lookup yields CDR1 SGHVS and CDR2 FNYEAQ. This chain's CDR3 is CASSLAHRDGYTF. As DNA, the CDR3 is TGTGCCAGCAGCTTAGCCCACAGGGATGGCTACACCTTC. The complete variable domain, with remaining parts taken from reference TRBV7-6 and TRBJ1-2, reads GAGVSQSPRYKVTKRGQDVALRCDPISGHVSLYWYRQALGQGPEFLTYFNYEAQQDKSGLPNDRFSAERPEGSISTLTIQRTEQRDSAMYRCASSLAHRDGYTFGSGTRLTVV.

This clone appeared once. The V and J genes are TRBV6-5 and TRBJ2-4; possible D gene TRBD1, 6 bases. The CDR3 is made up of 15 amino acids. V lost 6 bases and J 0 bases, leaving 12 bases between the germline ends. Germline loops: CDR1 MNHEY, CDR2 SVGAGI. CDR3 in amino acids: CASRSQGVAKNIQYF. CDR3 nucleotide sequence: TGTGCCAGCAGATCACAGGGAGTAGCCAAAAACATTCAGTACTTC.

V gene TRBV27 combines with J gene TRBJ2-2, with 8 nucleotides matching TRBD2. After removal of 0 bases from V and 0 bases from J, the junction contained 3 bases not matched to a gene. Germline V lookup: CDR1 MNHEY, CDR2 SMNVEV (reference sequence). This CDR3 region has 17 residues. The CDR3 loop is CASSLSIAGTNTGELFF. In nucleotides, the CDR3 is TGTGCCAGCAGTTTATCAATAGCGGGGACGAACACCGGGGAGCTGTTTTTT.

The gene calls are TRBV11-2 and TRBJ2-5, with D possibly being TRBD1 (5 bases). Trimming removed 2 bases from V and 4 bases from J, with 17 bases in between. The CDR3 is made up of 16 amino acids. CDR1 is SGHAT and CDR2 is FQNNGV in the germline V gene. The CDR3 region is CASSLPGPGQGETQYF. The CDR3 DNA reads TGTGCCAGCAGCTTACCCGGGCCCGGGCAGGGAGAGACCCAGTACTTC. Using reference TRBV11-2 and TRBJ2-5 for the parts outside the CDR3, the full variable domain is EAGVAQSPRYKIIEKRQSVAFWCNPISGHATLYWYQQILGQGPKLLIQFQNNGVVDDSQLPKDRFSAERLKGVDSTLKIQPAKLEDSAVYLCASSLPGPGQGETQYFGPGTRLLVL.

The rearrangement links TRBV29-1 to TRBJ1-2, with D uncertain. This CDR3 comprises 12 residues. Germline V CDR1 and CDR2: SQVTM, ANQGSEA. Trimming took off 3 bases at V and 8 bases at J, with 13 bases between the two ends. CDR3 sequence: CSVEAHSYGYTF. The DNA for the CDR3 is TGCAGCGTTGAGGCCCACAGCTACGGCTACACCTTC.